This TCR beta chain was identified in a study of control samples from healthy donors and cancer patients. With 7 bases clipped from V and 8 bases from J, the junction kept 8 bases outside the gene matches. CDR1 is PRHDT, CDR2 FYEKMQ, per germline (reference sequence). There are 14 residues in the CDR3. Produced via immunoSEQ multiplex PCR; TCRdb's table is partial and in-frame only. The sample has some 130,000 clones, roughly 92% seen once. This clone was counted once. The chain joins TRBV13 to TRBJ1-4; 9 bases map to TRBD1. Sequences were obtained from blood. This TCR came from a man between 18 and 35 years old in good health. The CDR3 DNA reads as TGTGCCAGCAAAACAGGGGGCAGGTACGAAAAACTGTTTTTT. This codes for CASKTGGRYEKLFF.